This T cell receptor beta chain was profiled in a study of vaccination effects on CD4 cells after COVID-19. About this clone itself: Its antigen is not known.

The data were produced by immunoSEQ multiplex PCR, yet TCRdb's version contains in-frame clones alone and is incomplete. There are fewer than 35,000 clones in the sample; 70% to 85% occur only once, and 25% to 30% lies in the top ten. Antigen-specific CD4+ T cells were first expanded with viral peptide pools by the ViraFEST assay and only then sequenced. Having been cultured for 10 days, the cells underwent CD4+ T cell isolation. The infection with SARS-CoV-2 (confirmed by PCR) occurred in this person between March and December 2020. The TCR was taken from a human donor who had a prior SARS-CoV-2 infection. The material sequenced was CD4+ T cells from PBMCs cultured with a peptide pool, taken before COVID-19 vaccination.

CDR3 in amino acids: CASSQDLETQYF. CDR3 bases: TGTGCCAGCAGCCAAGATTTAGAGACCCAGTACTTC. This chain connects TRBV3-1 (or the pseudogene TRBV3-2) to TRBJ2-5; the D is unclear. CDR1 LGHDT and CDR2 YNNKEL come from the germline V gene (reference sequence). Trimming stripped 0 bases from V and 4 bases from J, with 3 bases between. The CDR3 sequence is 12 residues long.